The clone carrying this T cell receptor beta chain was detected only a few times. The data were obtained in a study of human T cells and chemical hapten exposure. At the level of the study: Patients, a majority of them female, were diagnosed with alopecia areata, totalis or universalis.

Germline V CDR1 and CDR2: MNHEY, SVGEGT. This CDR3 contains 16 residues. V lost 0 bases to trimming and J lost 4 bases, with 13 bases between them. The time point denotes: patch test 3, about 24 weeks after DPC sensitization. The treatment was: therapeutic diphenylcyclopropenone sensitization with weekly scalp DPC. The library labeled individual cDNA molecules by adding unique molecular identifiers to them. TCRdb analysed the RACE reads with MiXCR anew, one entry per CDR3 protein. The sample includes over 150,000 distinct CDR3 sequences, 28% of them seen just once. This receptor was taken from a young woman with alopecia areata. Some clones in this sample may be carry-over from other donors' samples. V and J are TRBV6-2 or TRBV6-3 and TRBJ2-1; D is undetermined. The sequenced sample was whole blood, obtained in connection with sensitization to the hapten diphenylcyclopropenone (DPC). CDR3 sequence reads: CASSYSPGSPYNEQFF. As DNA, the CDR3 is TGTGCCAGCAGTTACTCGCCCGGTAGCCCATACAATGAGCAGTTCTTC.